This TCR delta chain was observed in a study of delta chains in infants with herpesvirus infections. For the study at large: Ugandan infants were followed prospectively from birth through primary CMV infection. Study-wide results and limits: Only the first time point after infection showed the public clonotype.

By frequency in the sample, this clone is large (0.1 to 1%). The antigen is not known. PBMC RNA was reverse transcribed using gamma-chain- and delta-chain-specific primers. TCRdb called clones anew from the RT-PCR reads with CATT. The sample yields approximately 790 delta-chain clones, around 15% seen once. V was trimmed by 2 bases and J by 3 bases, leaving 34 bases between them. Per germline, CDR1 TSWWSYY and CDR2 QGS. This CDR3 is built from 22 residues. The input for sequencing was peripheral blood, taken at time point 1 of longitudinal follow-up. This clonotype was sampled from a human donor who was a Ugandan infant, either HIV-exposed or HIV-unexposed (not recorded which). The J gene is TRDJ1, the V gene TRDV1; D might be TRDD3 (6 bases). The DNA of the CDR3 is TGTGCTCTTGGGGAAGATCAGAATTCCCCCCCTTTTGGGGGCCACAGGTCCGATAAACTCATCTTT. Amino acids: CALGEDQNSPPFGGHRSDKLIF.